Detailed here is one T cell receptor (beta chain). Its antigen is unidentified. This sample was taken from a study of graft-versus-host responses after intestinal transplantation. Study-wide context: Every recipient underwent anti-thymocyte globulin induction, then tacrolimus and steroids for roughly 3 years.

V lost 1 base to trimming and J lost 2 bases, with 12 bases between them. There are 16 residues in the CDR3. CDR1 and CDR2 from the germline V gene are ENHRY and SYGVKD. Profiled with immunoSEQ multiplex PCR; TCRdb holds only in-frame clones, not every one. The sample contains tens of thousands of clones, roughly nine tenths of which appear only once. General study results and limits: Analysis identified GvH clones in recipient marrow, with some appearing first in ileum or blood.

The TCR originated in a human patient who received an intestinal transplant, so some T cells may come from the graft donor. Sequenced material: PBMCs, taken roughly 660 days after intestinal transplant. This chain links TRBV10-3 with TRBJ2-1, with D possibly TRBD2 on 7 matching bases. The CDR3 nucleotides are TGTGCCATCAGTGAGTGGGGGGGCCGGGCCTACAATGAGCAGTTCTTC. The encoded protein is CAISEWGGRAYNEQFF.